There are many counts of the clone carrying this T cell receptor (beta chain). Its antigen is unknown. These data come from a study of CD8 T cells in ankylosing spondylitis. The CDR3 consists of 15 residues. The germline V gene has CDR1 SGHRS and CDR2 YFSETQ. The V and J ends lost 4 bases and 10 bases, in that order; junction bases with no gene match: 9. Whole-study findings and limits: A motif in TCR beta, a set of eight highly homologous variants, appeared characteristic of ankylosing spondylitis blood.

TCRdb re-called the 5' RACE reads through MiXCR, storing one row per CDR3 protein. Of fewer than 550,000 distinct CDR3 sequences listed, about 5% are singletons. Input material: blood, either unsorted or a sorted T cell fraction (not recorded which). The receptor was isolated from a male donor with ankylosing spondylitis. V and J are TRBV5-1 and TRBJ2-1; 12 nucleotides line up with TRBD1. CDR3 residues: CASSHTGTGGREQFF. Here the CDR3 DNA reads TGCGCCAGCAGCCACACCGGGACAGGGGGCAGGGAGCAGTTCTTC.